This T cell receptor (beta chain) was recorded in a study of T cell repertoires in cytomegalovirus infection. Study-wide background: CMV infection plus the matching HLA type was flagged by public TCR beta signatures.

This CDR3 is 14 amino acids long. V lost 8 bases to trimming and J lost 5 bases, with 15 bases between them. CDR1 and CDR2 (germline): SGHTA, FQGNSA. This clonotype was counted a few times. The antigen remains unidentified. From the reads, TCRdb called clonotypes with MiXCR, one entry per CDR3 protein. This sample has some 700,000 distinct CDR3 sequences, with around 32% found just once. This sample comprised cultured PBMCs, obtained from culture after CMV antigen stimulation. This clonotype was sampled from a human donor in good health (CMV status not recorded). Some clones in this sample may be carry-over from other donors' samples. The gene calls are TRBV7-2 and TRBJ2-2; tentative D call: TRBD2 (6 bases). The CDR3 region has the DNA TGTGCCAGCGCAATAGCCCGGGGGACCGGGGAGCTGTTTTTT. It yields the protein CASAIARGTGELFF.